A single TCR beta chain is shown here with its context. Trimming removed 5 bases at V and 12 bases at J, with 14 bases between. From germline, CDR1 is MNHEY and CDR2 SVGAGI. The CDR3 runs 11 residues. The data stem from a study of T cell changes during pregnancy in multiple sclerosis. Data came from immunoSEQ multiplex PCR; TCRdb stores just in-frame clones and leaves some out. The table records 40,000 or so clones, 91% of them present only once. The chain couples TRBV6-5 to TRBJ2-7; D call uncertain. Here the sequenced sample was CD4+ T cells from peripheral blood mononuclear cells, taken in the third trimester of pregnancy. This clonotype was sampled from a female donor in good health, enrolled as a control in a pregnancy study. For the CDR3, the DNA is TGTGCCAGCAGTCGACCCGGGTATACGTACTTC. The encoded protein is CASSRPGYTYF.